This TCR beta chain derives from a study of long-term antiretroviral therapy in people with HIV (dated by TCRdb to between 2021 and 2022). In terms of the full investigation: The earliest samples were collected approximately a decade before the 2015 WHO recommendation for immediate ART, a period when ART was typically delayed until CD4 counts fell. This retrospective serial study examined whether starting ART and sustained HIV suppression were associated with changes in the composition and diversity of the TRB repertoire in peripheral blood. From over 25 adults with confirmed HIV infection, the cohort provided fewer than 200 cryopreserved PBMC samples, gathered serially across a mean of roughly 6 years (range 1-12). Among the 30 or so participants with HIV, fewer than twelve were female. No cross-contamination during QIAcube processing turned up in test extractions that ran a monoclonal T-cell line alongside 33 polyclonal samples. General study outcomes and caveats: Narrower CDR3 length ranges were observed in HIV repertoires than in controls, and an antigen-experienced repertoire with only a slight naive shift after ART was suggested by the network structure. No data were available on ART adherence, viral resistance or therapy changes, limiting inferences about post-ART repertoire changes. Since PBMC availability was limited, sequencing covered only the TCR beta chain, with no alpha chain pairing. Unsorted PBMC were profiled instead of sorted CD4+ and CD8+ T cells because pre-ART samples had limited cell numbers. The samples span the years 2004 to 2017, and the ART regimens used may be less effective than current regimens. At every time point, the repertoire was dominated by expanded TRB clones first identified before ART initiation, although this dominance fluctuated and, in many PLHIV, declined after ART. Starting ART was linked to a significant rise in TRB diversity, yet even after long-term ART the diversity remained significantly lower than in transplant donor controls.

To be included, a participant needed at least one PBMC sample from before ART initiation plus at least two post-ART samples. Every participant with HIV received treatment in the United States of America. Before DNA extraction, cryopreserved samples containing about 0.9-10 million PBMC were thawed and washed. At the time of the earliest PBMC sample, participants with HIV were aged between about 23 and 54 years. Per participant, PBMC samples came from 1-4 timepoints prior to ART initiation and 2-8 timepoints following ART initiation, for a median of 7 samples. Serial HIV viral load, CD4+ T-cell count, ART history and demographic data were obtained for every participant. Genomic DNA was extracted from unsorted PBMC with a Qiagen kit on a QIAcube, with processing performed in batches of 12 samples. The immunoSEQ hsTCRB v3.0 assay was used at survey level resolution to sequence the TRB variable region. The target sequencing depth for TRB was 40,000-50,000 T-cell genomes per sample. Pooled TRB libraries were sequenced on an Illumina MiSeq with a v3 150-cycle kit. The paper's processing steps were these. Repertoire analysis ran in R within a reproducible Nextflow workflow covering QC, data transformation and analysis. LymphoSeq2, an R package for AIRR-Seq data exploration, was used to implement custom analyses. Four samples that produced fewer than 5000 total TRB sequences were removed, so approximately 190 HIV repertoires were analyzed. Of the 188 retained HIV repertoires, under 65 were collected before and under 150 after ART initiation. Each repertoire was downsampled to 5000 TRB nucleotide sequences, and summary statistics were averaged across 100 downsampling iterations. The analysis kept only TRB sequences whose CDR3 regions were at least seven amino acids long. Diversity was measured with a Shannon entropy-derived clonality score and the Gini coefficient. In the repertoire networks, any two of the top 5000 CDR3 amino acid sequences were linked whenever the two sequences differed by an edit distance of one. GLIPH2 predicted antigen specificity groups and MHC restriction for TRB CDR3 amino acid sequences. Known CMV, EBV, HIV or tissue antigen associations were flagged by matching CDR3 amino acid sequences against VDJdb and McPAS-TCR. Pre-ART, post-ART and control groups were compared with Wilcoxon signed-rank tests and Holm-Bonferroni correction. The table was pulled from immuneACCESS by TCRdb, which kept in-frame rearrangements only. Such tables lose some clones; where checked, under half of the loss comes from unresolved V genes, and the rest has no known cause. For V, J and clone size, that table is used; D and trimming come from the DNA. This sample gives about 31,000 clones in total; around 90% of them show up just once. The ten largest clones add up to roughly 4.3% of the sample.

CDR3 length: 15 amino acids, cysteine to phenylalanine. The entry retains the CDR3 DNA only, 45 bases that are in frame from base 1. As to this clone: The antigen it recognizes is unknown. The input lacks base qualities; no much larger clone sits a single base away.

The specimen was unsorted PBMCs, collected around 5 years after starting antiretroviral therapy. This sequence originates from a woman aged 40 to 50 with HIV. The chain employs TRBV21-1 and TRBJ2-2; the table's D call of TRBD1 was not tested on the DNA. TRBV21-1 is shown as a pseudogene. The CDR3 protein is CASSLSDRRTGELFF. The base sequence is TGTGCCAGCAGCCTATCCGACAGGCGAACCGGGGAGCTGTTTTTT.